These 30 T cell receptor beta chains came from one sample sequenced in a study of T cell changes during pregnancy in multiple sclerosis. The protocol was immunoSEQ multiplex PCR, while the TCRdb copy is restricted to in-frame clones and leaves out a portion. Among 75,000 to 100,000 clones listed, roughly 89% were seen once. Sample: peripheral blood, taken after pregnancy. The receptors originated from a female donor in good health, enrolled as a control in a pregnancy study.

The chain links TRBV27 to TRBJ1-2; D remains ambiguous. The germline V and J ends were trimmed by 3 bases and 1 base, with 6 bases remaining between them. The CDR3 loop spans 13 amino acids. CDR1 is MNHEY, CDR2 SMNVEV, per germline (reference sequence). CDR3 DNA: TGTGCCAGCAGTTTTACGGGTAACTATGGCTACACCTTC. Residues: CASSFTGNYGYTF.

This clone was counted a few times. The rearrangement links TRBV7-6 to TRBJ1-5; TRBD1 matches at 10 bases. After removal of 1 base from V and 1 base from J, the junction contained 4 bases not matched to a gene. CDR1 and CDR2 (germline): SGHVS, FNYEAQ. The CDR3 has 17 residues. The DNA for the CDR3 is TGTGCCAGCAGCTTAGGGGACAGGGGTGAAAGCAATCAGCCCCAGCATTTT. Protein: CASSLGDRGESNQPQHF.

The J gene is TRBJ2-5, the V gene TRBV5-1, with D possibly being TRBD2 (6 bases). Germline-derived CDR1 and CDR2 are SGHRS and YFSETQ. The CDR3 has 14 residues. V lost 4 bases, J lost 4 bases, and 14 bases lay in between. CDR3 protein: CASSAFTSTETQYF. Here the CDR3 DNA reads TGCGCCAGCAGCGCCTTTACTAGCACAGAGACCCAGTACTTC.

In DNA, the CDR3 is TGTGCCAGCAGCTCGAGACCGGGACAGGGATTTGAAAAACTGTTTTTT. It is translated as CASSSRPGQGFEKLFF. The chain carries TRBV9 and TRBJ1-4; 9 bases map to TRBD1. This CDR3 has 16 residues. V lost 4 bases, J lost 7 bases, and 11 bases stayed unmatched. The germline V gene encodes CDR1 SGDLS and CDR2 YYNGEE.

The chain links TRBV7-2 to TRBJ2-2; TRBD2 is a possible D gene (6 bases). There are 15 residues in the CDR3. Trimming cost V 5 bases and J 5 bases, with 15 bases left between them. The germline CDR1 and CDR2 sequences are SGHTA and FQGNSA. The CDR3 bases are TGTGCCAGCAGCCCCGGGGGTAGGGAAACCGGGGAGCTGTTTTTT. Protein product: CASSPGGRETGELFF. The full variable domain, rest sourced from reference TRBV7-2 and TRBJ2-2, is GAGVSQSPSNKVTEKGKDVELRCDPISGHTALYWYRQSLGQGLEFLIYFQGNSAPDKSGLPSDRFSAERTGGSVSTLTIQRTQQEDSAVYLCASSPGGRETGELFFGEGSRLTVL.

This clone was seen only a few times. The J gene is TRBJ2-5, the V gene TRBV19, with D perhaps matching TRBD2 (5 bases). V was clipped by 3 bases and J by 0 bases, with 11 bases between them. Germline V CDR1 and CDR2: LNHDA, SQIVND (reference sequence). The CDR3 loop spans 15 amino acids. CDR3 region: CASSITTSYQETQYF. The CDR3 coding sequence is TGTGCCAGTAGTATCACAACTAGTTACCAAGAGACCCAGTACTTC.

V and J are TRBV7-2 and TRBJ2-7; 8 nucleotides align to TRBD1. The germline CDR1 and CDR2 sequences are SGHTA and FQGNSA. The length of the CDR3 is 14 residues. V gave up 5 bases and J gave up 2 bases; unmatched junction bases: 5. The CDR3 loop reads CASSTTGEAYEQYF. CDR3 sequence (DNA): TGTGCCAGCAGCACGACAGGGGAGGCCTACGAGCAGTACTTC.

The chain links TRBV7-6 to TRBJ2-3, with D possibly being TRBD1 (5 bases). Germline values: CDR1 SGHVS, CDR2 FNYEAQ. CDR3 length: 15 residues. V dropped 0 bases and J dropped 4 bases, with 11 bases sitting between them. CDR3 protein: CASSLALRGADTQYF. The CDR3 nucleotides read TGTGCCAGCAGCTTAGCTCTTAGGGGCGCAGATACGCAGTATTTT.

The rearrangement links TRBV18 to TRBJ2-5; 12 bases fit TRBD1. The CDR3 sequence is 15 residues long. V dropped 3 bases and J dropped 5; count of bases not matched to a gene: 4. From germline, CDR1 is KGHSH and CDR2 LQKENI. The CDR3 spells CASSPGQGARETQYF. The DNA of the CDR3 is TGTGCCAGCTCACCGGGACAGGGGGCGCGTGAGACCCAGTACTTC.

The rearrangement uses TRBV2 and TRBJ2-7, with D maybe TRBD2 (6 bases). The CDR3 contains 15 residues. Germline V gene lookup returns CDR1 SNHLY and CDR2 FYNNEI. V was clipped by 6 bases and J by 6 bases, with 21 bases between them. The chain's CDR3 is CASRQLRDSNGEQYF. CDR3 DNA sequence: TGTGCCAGCAGACAACTTCGGGACTCTAACGGCGAGCAGTACTTC.

The rearrangement joins TRBV7-8 to TRBJ2-2; 7 positions agree with TRBD2. Germline V gene lookup returns CDR1 SGHVS and CDR2 FQNEAQ. This CDR3 comprises 15 residues. V trimming: 3 bases; J trimming: 1 base; junction bases outside the gene matches: 2. CDR3 nucleotide sequence: TGTGCCAGCAGCTTGACTAGCTGGAACACCGGGGAGCTGTTTTTT. It is translated as CASSLTSWNTGELFF.

The chain carries TRBV18 and TRBJ2-3, with TRBD2 identical over 8 bases. The V and J ends lost 3 bases and 3 bases, in that order; junction bases with no gene match: 11. This CDR3 has 17 residues. CDR1 is KGHSH, CDR2 LQKENI, per germline. CDR3 in DNA: TGTGCCAGCTCACCCCAAGGTAGCGGGAAAGGGACAGATACGCAGTATTTT. Amino acid sequence: CASSPQGSGKGTDTQYF. The variable domain in full, with the rest retrieved from reference TRBV18 and TRBJ2-3, is NAGVMQNPRHLVRRRGQEARLRCSPMKGHSHVYWYRQLPEEGLKFMVYLQKENIIDESGMPKERFSAEFPKEGPSILRIQQVVRGDSAAYFCASSPQGSGKGTDTQYFGPGTRLTVL.

This chain joins TRBV4-1 and TRBJ1-4; D remains ambiguous. Germline values: CDR1 MGHRA, CDR2 YSYEKL. Trimming stripped 1 base from V and 2 bases from J, with 20 bases between. This CDR3 contains 19 residues. The CDR3 here is CASSQAVMAGLSTNEKLFF. CDR3 sequence (DNA): TGCGCCAGCAGCCAAGCCGTAATGGCGGGTTTGTCGACTAATGAAAAACTGTTTTTT.

The rearrangement joins TRBV10-3 to TRBJ2-1; maybe TRBD2 (7 bases). Deletions cut 9 bases from V and 8 bases from J, with 17 bases between. The CDR3 runs to 13 residues. Per germline, CDR1 ENHRY and CDR2 SYGVKD. CDR3 protein: CAISSPGGDEQFF. The CDR3 coding sequence is TGTGCCATATCTTCTCCGGGGGGCGATGAGCAGTTCTTC.

This clone was observed once. The rearrangement uses TRBV5-1 and TRBJ2-3; D not resolved. This CDR3 is 15 amino acids long. From germline, CDR1 is SGHRS and CDR2 YFSETQ. Trimming removed 4 bases at V and 1 base at J, with 13 bases between. The chain's CDR3 is CASSPGRGRTDTQYF. CDR3 nucleotides: TGCGCCAGCAGCCCGGGTAGAGGCCGCACAGATACGCAGTATTTT.

The J gene is TRBJ1-5, the V gene TRBV4-2, with D unclear. Germline lookup yields CDR1 LGHNA and CDR2 YNFKEQ. CDR3 length: 14 residues. Trimming removed 1 base at V and 4 bases at J, with 8 bases between. The CDR3: CASSQGGWNQPQHF. Written as DNA, the CDR3 is TGTGCCAGCAGCCAAGGAGGTTGGAATCAGCCCCAGCATTTT.

The V call is TRBV29-1, the J call TRBJ1-2; TRBD1 might be the D (6 bases). From germline, CDR1 is SQVTM and CDR2 ANQGSEA. V was trimmed by 5 bases and J by 8 bases, leaving 12 bases between them. CDR3 length: 11 amino acids. The CDR3 coding sequence is TGCAGCGTTCGGACAGTTTACGGCTACACCTTC. Its protein is CSVRTVYGYTF.

The chain combines TRBV28 with TRBJ2-3, with a tentative D call TRBD1 (5 bases). The V gene lost 5 bases and the J gene lost 5 bases, with 14 bases spanning the gap. This CDR3 has 14 amino acids. CDR1 is MDHEN and CDR2 is SYDVKM in the germline V gene. The CDR3, as DNA: TGTGCCAGCAGTCTCACCCTACAGGTAGATACGCAGTATTTT. Its translation is CASSLTLQVDTQYF. Full variable domain (missing parts from reference TRBV28 and TRBJ2-3): DVKVTQSSRYLVKRTGEKVFLECVQDMDHENMFWYRQDPGLGLRLIYFSYDVKMKEKGDIPEGYSVSREKKERFSLILESASTNQTSMYLCASSLTLQVDTQYFGPGTRLTVL.

The chain employs TRBV5-1 and TRBJ1-1; D might be TRBD1 (5 bases). The germline CDR1 and CDR2 sequences are SGHRS and YFSETQ. The CDR3 has 15 residues. Trimming left V 2 bases short and J 4 bases short, with 15 bases between. The CDR3 spells CASSFRGGTGTEAFF. CDR3 nucleotides: TGCGCCAGCAGCTTTCGGGGGGGTACGGGCACTGAAGCTTTCTTT. The entire variable domain, with the rest obtained from reference TRBV5-1 and TRBJ1-1, is as follows: KAGVTQTPRYLIKTRGQQVTLSCSPISGHRSVSWYQQTPGQGLQFLFEYFSETQRNKGNFPGRFSGRQFSNSRSEMNVSTLELGDSALYLCASSFRGGTGTEAFFGQGTRLTVV.

The chain combines TRBV29-1 with TRBJ1-3; D unclear. CDR3 length: 14 amino acids. CDR1 is SQVTM and CDR2 is ANQGSEA in the germline V gene. The V gene lost 2 bases and the J gene lost 0 bases, with 8 bases spanning the gap. The CDR3 reads CSVEQTGSGNTIYF. The CDR3 coding sequence is TGCAGCGTTGAACAAACGGGCTCTGGAAACACCATATATTTT.

The chain joins TRBV9 to TRBJ1-6, with TRBD1 as a possible D gene (5 bases). CDR1 and CDR2 (germline): SGDLS, YYNGEE. With 0 bases removed from V and 2 bases from J, the gap between germline ends came to 12 bases. CDR3 size: 17 residues. The CDR3 DNA is TGTGCCAGCAGCGTAGGCGGCAGGGTGACCTATAATTCACCCCTCCACTTT. Encoded protein: CASSVGGRVTYNSPLHF.

This sequence joins TRBV30 and TRBJ1-4, with 9 bases matching TRBD1. The CDR3 loop spans 13 amino acids. V trimming: 5 bases; J trimming: 5 bases; junction bases outside the gene matches: 3. Germline assignment: CDR1 GTSNPN and CDR2 SVGIG (reference sequence). CDR3 protein: CAWGGQGNEKLFF. The CDR3 region has the DNA TGTGCCTGGGGGGGACAGGGAAATGAAAAACTGTTTTTT. Filled out from reference TRBV30 and TRBJ1-4, the complete variable domain reads SQTIHQWPATLVQPVGSPLSLECTVEGTSNPNLYWYRQAAGRGLQLLFYSVGIGQISSEVPQNLSASRPQDRQFILSSKKLLLSDSGFYLCAWGGQGNEKLFFGSGTQLSVL.

The genes are TRBV20-1 and TRBJ2-3; D gene uncertain. V lost 6 bases and J 6 bases, leaving 7 bases between the germline ends. Germline values: CDR1 DFQATT, CDR2 SNEGSKA (reference sequence). This CDR3 comprises 10 residues. CDR3 amino acids: CSALLDTQYF. As DNA, the CDR3 is TGCAGTGCCCTATTGGATACGCAGTATTTT.

The rearrangement joins TRBV15 to TRBJ2-7; maybe TRBD2 (6 bases). The CDR3 runs to 16 residues. Per the germline V gene, CDR1 is LNHNV and CDR2 is YYDKDF (reference sequence). The V end lost 0 bases, the J end lost 5 bases, and 17 bases lay between the germline ends. As DNA, the CDR3 is TGTGCCACCAGCAGAGAAGGGGACTTGAGAATTGACGAGCAGTACTTC. It codes for CATSREGDLRIDEQYF.

This sequence joins TRBV10-3 and TRBJ1-2; D possibly corresponds to TRBD1 (5 bases). With 3 bases removed from V and 3 bases from J, the gap between germline ends came to 8 bases. Germline lookup yields CDR1 ENHRY and CDR2 SYGVKD. The CDR3 totals 13 residues. The CDR3 reads CAISDQGYYGYTF. CDR3 sequence (DNA): TGTGCCATCAGTGATCAGGGCTACTATGGCTACACCTTC.

CDR3 amino acids: CASSETGVGYGYTF. The DNA of the CDR3 is TGTGCCAGCAGCGAAACAGGGGTGGGCTATGGCTACACCTTC. The chain employs TRBV7-9 and TRBJ1-2, with 7 bases matching TRBD1. The CDR3 is made up of 14 amino acids. Germline values: CDR1 SEHNR, CDR2 FQNEAQ (reference sequence). V was pared by 5 bases and J by 4 bases, with 7 bases of the junction left unmatched.

This clone was seen only once. The chain carries TRBV4-3 and TRBJ2-7; 8 bases map to TRBD1. Germline CDR1 reads LGHNA; CDR2 reads YSLEER. J lost 0 bases, V lost 4 bases, and 5 bases had no gene match. The CDR3 totals 15 residues. DNA of the CDR3: TGCGCCAGCAGCCCAGGACAGGGCTTCTCCTACGAGCAGTACTTC. Protein product: CASSPGQGFSYEQYF.

This clone was found once. CDR3 coding DNA: TGCGCCACTGGGACAGGCAACACCGGGGAGCTGTTTTTT. It codes for CATGTGNTGELFF. The chain joins TRBV10-1 to TRBJ2-2, with TRBD1 matching over 8 bases. Germline V gene sequence: CDR1 WNHNN, CDR2 SYGVQD (reference sequence). This CDR3 is built from 13 residues. J was trimmed by 2 bases and V by 10 bases; bases with no gene match: 3.

This clone was seen once. The chain joins TRBV7-9 to TRBJ1-5, with a tentative D call TRBD1 (6 bases). V lost 8 bases to trimming and J lost 0 bases, with 17 bases between them. Germline values: CDR1 SEHNR, CDR2 FQNEAQ (reference sequence). The CDR3 covers 16 residues. CDR3 region: CASPPRGISSNQPQHF. CDR3 coding DNA: TGTGCCAGCCCCCCCAGGGGCATCTCTAGCAATCAGCCCCAGCATTTT. The whole variable domain, remainder taken from reference TRBV7-9 and TRBJ1-5, is DTGVSQNPRHKITKRGQNVTFRCDPISEHNRLYWYRQTLGQGPEFLTYFQNEAQLEKSRLLSDRFSAERPKGSFSTLEIQRTEQGDSAMYLCASPPRGISSNQPQHFGDGTRLSIL.

Notes on this clone: Compared with germline, one end of the junction differs, possibly owing to a read error. The chain couples TRBV4-3 to TRBJ2-2, with 7 bases aligning to TRBD2. The CDR3 has 15 residues. Looked up from germline, CDR1 is LGHNA and CDR2 is YSLEER. The CDR3 spells CASSQGPGGTEELFF. Here the CDR3 DNA reads TGCGCCAGCAGCCAAGGACCGGGGGGTACCGAGGAGCTGTTTTTT.